Below, one T cell receptor beta chain is given with its context. This clone's antigen is unknown. No much larger clone is present one base from it, and per-base qualities are unavailable. The trim is 1 base for V and 7 bases for J, with a gap of 15 bases between the germline ends. The CDR3, from cysteine to phenylalanine, totals 15 residues. Only the CDR3 part of the read is kept: 45 bases, read in frame from the first base. CDR1 SGHRS and CDR2 YFSETQ were looked up in the germline V gene. Collaborating institutions collected whole blood in K2EDTA tubes following their own protocols. For TCRbeta analysis, collaborators shipped samples in one of three forms: frozen whole blood, isolated PBMCs, or DNA extracted from either of those sample types. This sample was taken from a study of blood T cell repertoires in COVID-19 (TCRdb year 2020). In the study overall: Samples from collaborators originated in the United States, Italy and Spain and spanned both the acute and convalescent phases of COVID-19. Where HLA class I and class II types were available, the types were taken from metadata supplied by the sample provider, not from assay-based typing. The samples were drawn from the first 160 participants of the ongoing ImmuneRACE study and from more than 1,000 subjects provided by 6 global collaborators. The material from the prospective study consisted of cDNA or gDNA derived from T cells, B-cell-depleted T cells, or PBMCs. Deeply sampled blood TCRbeta repertoires from subjects exposed to, actively infected with, or recovered from COVID-19 were included in the dataset. The repertoires were released in a freely available public database intended as a resource for research on the immune response to SARS-CoV-2. Sample metadata almost always included a de-identified subject ID, COVID-19 status, age in years and sex. The study at large found these results: Clinical and demographic metadata were provided uncurated, with the amount varying by source and participant.

TCRbeta CDR3 regions were amplified from genomic DNA by means of the immunoSEQ Assay, a bias-controlled multiplex PCR. From the authors' description of their analysis: Nucleated cell counts per sample were estimated from amplification of reference gene primers within the assay. Sequence reads were collapsed and filtered to measure the absolute abundance of every unique TCRbeta CDR3 rearrangement. Productive Simpson clonality was computed per sample as the square root of Simpson's diversity index over productive rearrangements. Held by TCRdb, this immuneACCESS table contains in-frame sequences only and omits some clones. Under half of the omission traces to an unresolved V gene where checked; the cause of the rest is unknown. V and J calls and clone size come straight from that table; D and trimming were deduced from the DNA. A total of about 95,000 clones appear in this sample, approximately 88% of them only once. About 3.2% of the sample lies in the top ten.

The V and J segments used are TRBV5-1 and TRBJ2-1, with the D gene call left open. The source is a woman between 65 and 79 years old with acute or convalescent COVID-19. The specimen sequenced was peripheral blood. The CDR3 region: CASSLSASRGNEQFF. The DNA is as follows: TGCGCCAGCAGCTTGTCGGCTTCCCGAGGTAATGAGCAGTTCTTC. Where the CDR3 stops, the reference TRBV5-1 and TRBJ2-1 genes take over; the full variable domain is KAGVTQTPRYLIKTRGQQVTLSCSPISGHRSVSWYQQTPGQGLQFLFEYFSETQRNKGNFPGRFSGRQFSNSRSEMNVSTLELGDSALYLCASSLSASRGNEQFFGPGTRLTVL.